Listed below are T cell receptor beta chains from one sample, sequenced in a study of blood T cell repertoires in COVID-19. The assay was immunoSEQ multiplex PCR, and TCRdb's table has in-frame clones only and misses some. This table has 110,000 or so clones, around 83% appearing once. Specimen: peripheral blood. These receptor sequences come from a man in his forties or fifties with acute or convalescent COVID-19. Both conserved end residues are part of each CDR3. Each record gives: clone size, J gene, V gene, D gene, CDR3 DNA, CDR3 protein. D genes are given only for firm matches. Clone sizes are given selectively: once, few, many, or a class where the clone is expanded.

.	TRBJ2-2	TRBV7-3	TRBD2	TGTGCCAGCAGCTTCGGGGGGGCCAGCAACACCGGGGAGCTGTTTTTT	CASSFGGASNTGELFF
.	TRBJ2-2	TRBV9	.	TGTGCCAGCAGCGTGAGGGGGAGGGACACCGGGGAGCTGTTTTTT	CASSVRGRDTGELFF
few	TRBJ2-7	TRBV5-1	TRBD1	TGCGCCAGCAGCCGGGACAGGGCCTACGAGCAGTACTTC	CASSRDRAYEQYF
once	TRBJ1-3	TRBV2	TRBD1	TGTGCCAGCAGCCTCGGACAGGGTGGTGGAAACACCATATATTTT	CASSLGQGGGNTIYF
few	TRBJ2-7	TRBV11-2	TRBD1	TGTGCCAGCATCAAGCCCGGGACAGGATCCTACGAGCAGTACTTC	CASIKPGTGSYEQYF
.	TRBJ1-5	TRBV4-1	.	TGCGCCAGCAGCCAAGGGAGGGTGTTTGGCAATCAGCCCCAGCATTTT	CASSQGRVFGNQPQHF
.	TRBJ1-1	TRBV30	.	TGTGCCTGGAGTTTAGCCCCGATCACTGAAGCTTTCTTT	CAWSLAPITEAFF
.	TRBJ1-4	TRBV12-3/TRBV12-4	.	TGTGCCAGCAGTTTCCCGGGTAAAAAACTGTTTTTT	CASSFPGKKLFF
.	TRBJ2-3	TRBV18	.	TGTGCCAGCTCACCACAAGCTAGCAGAGATACGCAGTATTTT	CASSPQASRDTQYF
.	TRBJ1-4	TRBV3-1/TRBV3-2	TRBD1	TGTGCCAACGGGGTGACAGGGTCGGTTCAAAAACTGTTTTTT	CANGVTGSVQKLFF
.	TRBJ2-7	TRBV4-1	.	TGCGCCAGCAGCCAAGGGGGCAGGTCCTACGAGCAGTACTTC	CASSQGGRSYEQYF
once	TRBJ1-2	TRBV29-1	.	TGCAGCGTTGAAGTCGTGACAGGATTCGGGTACGGCTACACCTTC	CSVEVVTGFGYGYTF
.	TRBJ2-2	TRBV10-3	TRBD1	TGTGCCATCAGTGAGAGGGGGCAAACCGGGGAGCTGTTTTTT	CAISERGQTGELFF
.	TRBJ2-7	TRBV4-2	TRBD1	TGTGCCAGCAGCCGACAGGGCGACGAGCAGTACTTC	CASSRQGDEQYF
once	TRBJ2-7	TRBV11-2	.	TGTGCCAGCAGACAGGGCTATTACGGGGAGCAGTACTTC	CASRQGYYGEQYF
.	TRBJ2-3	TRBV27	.	TGTGCCAGCAGTTTATCGACCCCAGGGGATCCCACAGATACGCAGTATTTT	CASSLSTPGDPTDTQYF
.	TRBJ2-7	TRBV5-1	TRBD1	TGCGCCAGCAGCTTGGCGACTGCTACAGGGGCCTTTGGGGAGCAGTACTTC	CASSLATATGAFGEQYF
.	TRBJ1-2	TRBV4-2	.	TGTGCCAGCAGACGGGGGTGGAATCCTAACTATGGCTACACCTTC	CASRRGWNPNYGYTF
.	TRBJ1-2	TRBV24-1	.	TGTGCCACCAGTGATTCAGGGGACGGTGCTGGGTACACCTTC	CATSDSGDGAGYTF
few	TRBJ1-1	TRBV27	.	TGTGCCAGCGGCCGGGTGAACACTGAAGCTTTCTTT	CASGRVNTEAFF
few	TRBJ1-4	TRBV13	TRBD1	TGTGCCAGCAAGGAGGGGGCGAGGGGGAATGAAAAACTGTTTTTT	CASKEGARGNEKLFF
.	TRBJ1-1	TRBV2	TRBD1	TGTGCCAGCAGACCCGACAGGGGGCGCCCATCTGGTGAAGCTTTCTTT	CASRPDRGRPSGEAFF
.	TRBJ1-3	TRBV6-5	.	TGTGCCAGCAGTTATGGAGGCTCTGGAAACACCATATATTTT	CASSYGGSGNTIYF